One sample yielded the 13 T cell receptor beta chains listed below, sequenced in a study of blood T cell repertoires in COVID-19. Method: immunoSEQ multiplex PCR; TCRdb's copy keeps in-frame clones and lacks some. The table records about 130,000 clones, about 86% of them present only once. Material: peripheral blood. These receptors all come from a woman in her forties or fifties who had recovered from COVID-19.

CDR3 amino acids: CASSSRGGSGTKTGELFF. CDR3 in DNA: TGTGCCAGCAGCTCGCGGGGGGGAAGCGGGACAAAAACCGGGGAGCTGTTTTTT. This chain connects TRBV7-2 to TRBJ2-2; 9 positions match TRBD2. Germline lookup yields CDR1 SGHTA and CDR2 FQGNSA. J lost 5 bases, V lost 4 bases, and 14 bases had no gene match. CDR3 length equals 18 residues. Complete variable domain (other parts from reference TRBV7-2 and TRBJ2-2): GAGVSQSPSNKVTEKGKDVELRCDPISGHTALYWYRQSLGQGLEFLIYFQGNSAPDKSGLPSDRFSAERTGGSVSTLTIQRTQQEDSAVYLCASSSRGGSGTKTGELFFGEGSRLTVL.

This chain uses TRBV5-5 with TRBJ2-5; D is unclear. Germline CDR1 and CDR2: SGHKS and YYEKEE (reference sequence). The CDR3 contains 13 residues. V lost 1 base and J lost 5, with 9 bases in between. The CDR3 DNA follows: TGTGCCAGCAGCTTGAGTGGGCCCGAGACCCAGTACTTC. This translates into CASSLSGPETQYF.

The V call is TRBV7-8, the J call TRBJ2-7, with 8 nucleotides matching TRBD1. J lost 2 bases, V lost 10 bases, and 16 bases had no gene match. The CDR3 totals 16 residues. CDR1 and CDR2 from the germline V gene are SGHVS and FQNEAQ. The CDR3 region is CATQQDRAKSTYEQYF. As DNA, the CDR3 is TGTGCCACCCAGCAGGACAGGGCAAAATCAACCTACGAGCAGTACTTC. Full variable domain (outside the CDR3, taken from reference TRBV7-8 and TRBJ2-7): GAGVSQSPRYKVAKRGQDVALRCDPISGHVSLFWYQQALGQGPEFLTYFQNEAQLDKSGLPSDRFFAERPEGSVSTLKIQRTQQEDSAVYLCATQQDRAKSTYEQYFGPGTRLTVT.

This clone was seen once. This rearrangement joins TRBV25-1 to TRBJ2-2; tentatively, D is TRBD2 (7 bases). Trimming shortened V by 4 bases and J by 4 bases, and 16 bases separated the two germline ends. Germline CDR1 is MGHDK and CDR2 is SYGVNS. The CDR3 consists of 16 residues. CDR3 residues: CASSAPRGGATGELFF. The DNA of the CDR3 is TGTGCCAGCAGTGCTCCGAGGGGGGGTGCCACCGGGGAGCTGTTTTTT.

V gene TRBV7-2 combines with J gene TRBJ2-3, with unresolved D. V was clipped by 1 base and J by 2 bases, with 7 bases between them. CDR1 SGHTA and CDR2 FQGNSA come from the germline V gene. The CDR3 is made up of 14 amino acids. This chain's CDR3 is CASSLVSNTDTQYF. In DNA, the CDR3 is TGTGCCAGCAGCTTAGTGAGTAACACAGATACGCAGTATTTT.

The rearrangement links TRBV6-5 to TRBJ2-5; tentatively, D is TRBD2 (6 bases). This CDR3 is 16 amino acids long. The germline V gene encodes CDR1 MNHEY and CDR2 SVGAGI. The V gene lost 1 base and the J gene lost 5 bases, with 17 bases spanning the gap. The CDR3 bases are TGTGCCAGCAGTTACTTCCCTAGCGTAGTGGAGGAGACCCAGTACTTC. It encodes CASSYFPSVVEETQYF.

The V gene is TRBV24-1, the J gene TRBJ2-1; D is perhaps TRBD1 (6 bases). The germline V gene has CDR1 KGHDR and CDR2 SFDVKD. This CDR3 comprises 15 residues. Trimming took 4 bases from V and 7 from J, leaving 16 bases between them. CDR3: CATSERNLDSNEQFF. In DNA, the CDR3 is TGTGCCACCAGTGAAAGAAACCTGGACAGTAATGAGCAGTTCTTC.

The chain joins TRBV7-2 to TRBJ2-1; the match to TRBD2 covers 12 bases. With 4 bases clipped from V and 3 bases from J, the junction kept 1 base outside the gene matches. CDR1 is SGHTA and CDR2 is FQGNSA in the germline V gene. This CDR3 spans 15 amino acids. The CDR3 protein is CASSWTSGNYNEQFF. CDR3 nucleotide sequence: TGTGCCAGCAGCTGGACTAGCGGGAACTACAATGAGCAGTTCTTC.

The chain recombines TRBV12-3 or TRBV12-4 with TRBJ1-1, with D perhaps matching TRBD1 (5 bases). The CDR3 extends over 13 amino acids. The ends were cut back, 6 bases at V and 2 bases at J, with 10 bases in the middle. The CDR3 here is CASRQGLNTEAFF. DNA for the CDR3: TGTGCCAGCAGGCAGGGATTAAACACTGAAGCTTTCTTT.

V is TRBV7-9 and J is TRBJ2-7, with 11 bases that match TRBD2. CDR1 SEHNR and CDR2 FQNEAQ come from the germline V gene (reference sequence). J lost 0 bases, V lost 1 base, and 11 bases had no gene match. This CDR3 has 19 amino acids. CDR3 coding DNA: TGTGCCAGCAGCTTAGAGACTAGCGGGAAACCTCCAAGCTCCTACGAGCAGTACTTC. Translating gives CASSLETSGKPPSSYEQYF.

The chain is built from TRBV5-1 and TRBJ2-1; the match to TRBD1 covers 7 bases. J gave up 4 bases and V 2 bases, and 6 bases lay outside the gene matches. The CDR3 is made up of 15 amino acids. The V gene's germline CDR1 is SGHRS and CDR2 YFSETQ. This CDR3 reads CASSLQGQLYNEQFF. CDR3 sequence (DNA): TGCGCCAGCAGCTTACAGGGACAGCTATACAATGAGCAGTTCTTC.

This chain joins TRBV11-2 and TRBJ1-6; 9 nucleotides match TRBD1. This CDR3 is built from 17 residues. Trimming cost V 5 bases and J 7 bases; bases outside gene matches: 12. CDR1 is SGHAT and CDR2 is FQNNGV in the germline V gene. The CDR3 DNA reads TGTGCCAGCAGCAGAAACCGGGACAGGGTGAGGAATTCACCCCTCCACTTT. Protein sequence: CASSRNRDRVRNSPLHF.

This chain uses TRBV2 with TRBJ1-1; D may be TRBD1 (5 bases). Germline assignment: CDR1 SNHLY and CDR2 FYNNEI. The CDR3 has 13 amino acids. Trimming left V 8 bases short and J 5 bases short, with 15 bases between. In DNA, the CDR3 is TGTGCCAGCGAGCGGGGCCTGGCGACTGAAGCTTTCTTT. Translation: CASERGLATEAFF.